The 23 T cell receptor beta chains below all came from one sample that was sequenced in a study of T cells after yellow fever vaccination. TCRdb used MiXCR to reprocess the 5' RACE reads, holding one entry per CDR3 protein. The sample lists under 700,000 distinct CDR3 sequences, roughly 17% occurring once. Here the sequenced sample was PBMCs, taken 5 days after the first yellow fever vaccination. The receptors shown here come from a young man who received the YFV17D yellow fever vaccine.

The chain uses TRBV12-3 or TRBV12-4 and TRBJ2-5, with D hard to call. The CDR3 loop spans 13 amino acids. V was pared by 4 bases and J by 5 bases, with 11 bases between. The CDR3 DNA reads as TGTGCCAGCAGTTCCCAGGACGGGGAGACCCAGTACTTC. This sequence encodes CASSSQDGETQYF.

In this sample, this clonotype turned up a few times. V usage is TRBV27 and J usage is TRBJ2-3, with 9 bases fitting TRBD1. Germline-derived CDR1 and CDR2 are MNHEY and SMNVEV (reference sequence). J gave up 1 base and V 5 bases, and 10 bases lay outside the gene matches. The CDR3 has 17 amino acids. The CDR3 here is CASSPSPRDRGTDTQYF. The CDR3 DNA reads TGTGCCAGCAGTCCCAGCCCTCGGGACAGGGGCACAGATACGCAGTATTTT.

The chain couples TRBV4-2 to TRBJ2-1; D gene unclear. Trimming removed 0 bases at V and 6 bases at J, with 6 bases between. This CDR3 has 13 amino acids. The germline V gene has CDR1 LGHNA and CDR2 YNFKEQ. CDR3 residues: CASSQEGINEQFF. The CDR3 DNA reads TGTGCCAGCAGCCAAGAAGGGATCAATGAGCAGTTCTTC.

The chain combines TRBV7-2 with TRBJ1-2, with D possibly TRBD1 on 6 matching bases. This CDR3 has 14 residues. Trimming stripped 2 bases from V and 4 bases from J, with 11 bases between. The germline gives CDR1 SGHTA, CDR2 FQGNSA. CDR3 region: CASSLRGAGYGYTF. The CDR3 DNA is TGTGCCAGCAGCTTACGGGGGGCTGGCTATGGCTACACCTTC.

This clonotype was observed at least ten times. Sequence at one end of the junction differs from germline and may be a read error. The chain joins TRBV7-9 to TRBJ2-1, with D possibly called TRBD1 or TRBD2 (5 bases each). CDR3 size: 11 residues. Germline loops: CDR1 SEHNR, CDR2 FQNEAQ (reference sequence). CDR3 amino acids: CASAERGPAVF. In DNA form, the CDR3 reads TGTGCCAGCGCGGAGAGGGGACCGGCGGTCTTC.

This clonotype was seen a handful of times. V usage is TRBV5-1 and J usage is TRBJ1-4; D is perhaps TRBD1 (5 bases). V lost 5 bases and J lost 7, with 9 bases in between. Germline values: CDR1 SGHRS, CDR2 YFSETQ. The CDR3 covers 12 residues. CDR3 protein: CASREGFEKLFF. The CDR3 region has the DNA TGCGCCAGCAGGGAGGGGTTTGAAAAACTGTTTTTT. The variable domain in full, with the rest retrieved from reference TRBV5-1 and TRBJ1-4, is KAGVTQTPRYLIKTRGQQVTLSCSPISGHRSVSWYQQTPGQGLQFLFEYFSETQRNKGNFPGRFSGRQFSNSRSEMNVSTLELGDSALYLCASREGFEKLFFGSGTQLSVL.

At least ten counts were recorded for this clonotype. The rearrangement joins TRBV5-1 to TRBJ2-2, with 9 positions matching TRBD1. The length of the CDR3 is 16 residues. Germline V gene data show CDR1 as SGHRS and CDR2 as YFSETQ. Trimming took 4 bases from V and 5 from J; bases not matched to a gene: 9. The CDR3 nucleotides read TGCGCCAGCAGCCGTACGACAGGGGGTCTGACCGGGGAGCTGTTTTTT. Protein product: CASSRTTGGLTGELFF.

The rearrangement links TRBV11-2 to TRBJ2-5; 7 bases agree with TRBD2. The CDR3 runs to 14 residues. V shed 2 bases and J 4 bases; nucleotides not matched to a gene: 4. Germline CDR1 reads SGHAT; CDR2 reads FQNNGV. For the CDR3, the DNA is TGTGCCAGCAGCTTATCTTGGGGGGGAGAGACCCAGTACTTC. Protein product: CASSLSWGGETQYF.

This clonotype was detected only a few times. V usage is TRBV7-3 and J usage is TRBJ2-1, with 8 bases identical to TRBD2. CDR1 SGHTA and CDR2 FQGTGA come from the germline V gene. The CDR3 totals 15 residues. V lost 4 bases to trimming and J lost 9 bases; unmatched junction nucleotides: 11. The CDR3 loop reads CASSSVTGGFSEQFF. The DNA of the CDR3 is TGTGCCAGCAGCTCCGTGACGGGGGGGTTTAGTGAGCAGTTCTTC.

This clonotype was seen at least ten times. The chain links TRBV7-3 to TRBJ2-7; 9 nucleotides align to TRBD2. Germline trimming cut 2 bases from V and 2 bases from J; bases unmatched to any gene: 4. Germline values: CDR1 SGHTA, CDR2 FQGTGA. The length of the CDR3 is 15 residues. In DNA, the CDR3 is TGTGCCAGCAGCTTAGGGGGCGGGGGGGCCTACGAGCAGTACTTC. This translates into CASSLGGGGAYEQYF.

This clonotype showed up just a few times. The rearrangement links TRBV20-1 to TRBJ2-7; D may match TRBD1 or TRBD2 (5 bases each). This CDR3 is 11 amino acids long. Trimming stripped 5 bases from V and 6 bases from J, with 11 bases between. CDR1 and CDR2 (germline): DFQATT, SNEGSKA (reference sequence). The DNA for the CDR3 is TGCAGTGCTCCGAGGGGTGGCGAGCAGTACTTC. Translation gives CSAPRGGEQYF.

This sequence joins TRBV7-2 and TRBJ2-5, with TRBD1 identical over 7 bases. Germline values: CDR1 SGHTA, CDR2 FQGNSA. The CDR3 contains 15 residues. Trimming removed 5 bases from V and 4 bases from J; junction bases left unmatched: 10. Written as DNA, the CDR3 is TGTGCCAGCAGCCCAAAACAAGGGGGCGTAGAGACCCAGTACTTC. It codes for CASSPKQGGVETQYF.

This clonotype appeared a few times. The chain recombines TRBV7-9 with TRBJ1-4; D is ambiguous. CDR1 is SEHNR and CDR2 is FQNEAQ in the germline V gene (reference sequence). The CDR3 sequence is 15 residues long. The ends were cut back, 5 bases at V and 5 bases at J, with 15 bases in the middle. The DNA of the CDR3 is TGTGCCAGCAGCCGGAAAGGCGTATTAAATGAAAAACTGTTTTTT. Amino acid sequence: CASSRKGVLNEKLFF.

This clonotype was seen only a few times. This chain connects TRBV20-1 to TRBJ2-3, with a tentative D call TRBD1 (7 bases). Germline V gives CDR1 DFQATT, CDR2 SNEGSKA (reference sequence). The CDR3 length is 14 residues. The V and J ends lost 3 bases and 6 bases respectively, with 16 bases between them. This CDR3 reads CSASEGAGRDTQYF. For the CDR3, the DNA is TGCAGTGCTAGCGAGGGGGCGGGGAGGGATACGCAGTATTTT.

This clonotype was detected many times. The chain carries TRBV12-3 or TRBV12-4 and TRBJ2-2; 8 nucleotides line up with TRBD1. The CDR3 is 16 residues long. V shed 7 bases and J 4 bases; nucleotides not matched to a gene: 11. In nucleotides, the CDR3 is TGTGCCAGCACCTTTGGACAGGGTGGACCCACCGGGGAGCTGTTTTTT. Its translation: CASTFGQGGPTGELFF.

The V call is TRBV7-3, the J call TRBJ2-5, with 8 bases identical to TRBD1. Unmatched junction bases numbered 7, after V lost 6 bases and J lost 1 base. The germline gives CDR1 SGHTA, CDR2 FQGTGA. The CDR3 is made up of 15 amino acids. The CDR3 region is CASSWTGPPQETQYF. The CDR3 coding sequence is TGTGCCAGCAGTTGGACAGGGCCTCCCCAAGAGACCCAGTACTTC.

This sequence joins TRBV6-1 and TRBJ1-4; D uncertain. This CDR3 spans 14 amino acids. Trimming removed 6 bases from V and 7 bases from J, with 15 bases in between. The germline CDR1 and CDR2 sequences are MNHNS and SASEGT. The CDR3, as DNA: TGTGCCAGCAGCCGGACCGCTTTTGGTGAAAAACTGTTTTTT. Protein: CASSRTAFGEKLFF.

The gene calls are TRBV7-9 and TRBJ2-5; D call uncertain. This CDR3 has 15 amino acids. V was cut by 4 bases and J by 5 bases, with 17 bases left in between. Germline V gives CDR1 SEHNR, CDR2 FQNEAQ (reference sequence). The CDR3 nucleotides are TGTGCCAGCAGCTCCCCTCCGTGGAGTACGGAGACCCAGTACTTC. Protein product: CASSSPPWSTETQYF. The variable domain in full, with the rest retrieved from reference TRBV7-9 and TRBJ2-5, is DTGVSQNPRHKITKRGQNVTFRCDPISEHNRLYWYRQTLGQGPEFLTYFQNEAQLEKSRLLSDRFSAERPKGSFSTLEIQRTEQGDSAMYLCASSSPPWSTETQYFGPGTRLLVL.

This clonotype was detected many times. The chain carries TRBV7-3 and TRBJ2-7; TRBD1 matches at 8 bases. Unmatched junction bases numbered 17, after V lost 0 bases and J lost 4 bases. This CDR3 is built from 19 residues. CDR1 and CDR2 from the germline V gene are SGHTA and FQGTGA. CDR3 protein: CASSLTDLWRTGMIYEQYV. CDR3 in DNA: TGTGCCAGCAGCTTAACGGACCTTTGGAGGACAGGGATGATATACGAGCAGTACGTC.

The chain couples TRBV25-1 to TRBJ2-3; 12 bases fit TRBD1. Trimming at V came to 4 bases and at J to 5 bases, leaving 7 bases not matched to a gene. Germline lookup yields CDR1 MGHDK and CDR2 SYGVNS. The CDR3 extends over 16 amino acids. CDR3 protein: CASSATGDRGLDTQYF. The CDR3 coding sequence is TGTGCCAGCAGTGCTACTGGGGACAGGGGGCTAGATACGCAGTATTTT. Filled out from reference TRBV25-1 and TRBJ2-3, the complete variable domain reads EADIYQTPRYLVIGTGKKITLECSQTMGHDKMYWYQQDPGMELHLIHYSYGVNSTEKGDLSSESTVSRIRTEHFPLTLESARPSHTSQYLCASSATGDRGLDTQYFGPGTRLTVL.

As regards this clonotype: A read error may account for a junction end that differs from germline. The chain joins TRBV6-5 to TRBJ2-5, with D unclear. CDR1 MNHEY and CDR2 SVGAGI come from the germline V gene. The CDR3 is made up of 12 amino acids. The DNA of the CDR3 is TGTGCCAGCAGTTATATCGGAGAGACCCAGTCCTTC. Amino acids: CASSYIGETQSF.

V and J are TRBV5-1 and TRBJ1-1; 7 nucleotides line up with TRBD1. Germline V CDR1 and CDR2: SGHRS, YFSETQ. V was pared by 1 base and J by 4 bases, with 4 bases of the junction left unmatched. This CDR3 comprises 14 residues. The CDR3 region is CASSLTGVPTEAFF. In nucleotides, the CDR3 is TGCGCCAGCAGCTTGACAGGGGTACCCACTGAAGCTTTCTTT.

The chain uses TRBV5-1 and TRBJ2-2; D is undetermined. The germline V gene has CDR1 SGHRS and CDR2 YFSETQ. CDR3 length: 15 residues. V lost 1 base and J 1 base, leaving 8 bases between the germline ends. The CDR3: CASSLMPGNTGELFF. CDR3 nucleotides: TGCGCCAGCAGCTTGATGCCGGGGAACACCGGGGAGCTGTTTTTT.